These T cell receptor beta chains were read from a single sample in a study of technical replicates of blood from four donors. This table comes from immunoSEQ multiplex PCR, and its TCRdb copy is limited to in-frame clones, with some not included. The table has 70,000 to 85,000 clones, 95% to 98% seen once. The material sequenced was T cells isolated from PBMCs. These receptors were collected from a human donor in good health. The CDR3 runs from the conserved cysteine through the conserved F or W. The order of the fields is CDR3 DNA, CDR3 protein, V gene, J gene, clone size, D gene. D genes are given only for firm matches. Clone size is stated in some rows and not others, as once, few, many or a class when expanded.

DNA: TGTGCCAGCAGTGCTCGATGGGGACAGGCCGTTGCTGAAAAACTGTTTTTT
CDR3: CASSARWGQAVAEKLFF
V: TRBV6-1
J: TRBJ1-4
size: -
D: TRBD1

DNA: TGTGCCAGCAGCGTGTCGGGGGCCGGGGAGCTGTTTTTT
CDR3: CASSVSGAGELFF
V: TRBV9
J: TRBJ2-2
size: -
D: -

DNA: TGTGCCAGCAGCTTACAAAGCTTACAAGAGACCCAGTACTTC
CDR3: CASSLQSLQETQYF
V: TRBV7-9
J: TRBJ2-5
size: -
D: -

DNA: TGTGCCAGCAGCGTGACTAGCGGGGCACGCACAGATACGCAGTATTTT
CDR3: CASSVTSGARTDTQYF
V: TRBV9
J: TRBJ2-3
size: once
D: TRBD2

DNA: TGTGCCAGCAGCTCAGGGGACGCCCGGTATGGCTACACCTTC
CDR3: CASSSGDARYGYTF
V: TRBV7-8
J: TRBJ1-2
size: -
D: -

DNA: TGCGCCAGCAGCTTGGCCGGACTAGCGGGCCAAGAGACCCAGTACTTC
CDR3: CASSLAGLAGQETQYF
V: TRBV5-1
J: TRBJ2-5
size: -
D: TRBD2

DNA: TGTGCCAGCAGCTTAGGCACAGCCGCGGGAAACACCATATATTTT
CDR3: CASSLGTAAGNTIYF
V: TRBV11-2
J: TRBJ1-3
size: -
D: -

DNA: TGTGCCAGCAGCCCAGGCGGGGGGAGGGCAAATGAGCAGTTCTTC
CDR3: CASSPGGGRANEQFF
V: TRBV6-6
J: TRBJ2-1
size: -
D: TRBD2

DNA: TGTGCCAGCAGTAAGAAAAACAGGGGGTTGCGGATGAACACTGAAGCTTTCTTT
CDR3: CASSKKNRGLRMNTEAFF
V: TRBV2
J: TRBJ1-1
size: -
D: TRBD1

DNA: TGTGCCAGCAGTGAGACTGTGAATGAGCAGTTCTTC
CDR3: CASSETVNEQFF
V: TRBV25-1
J: TRBJ2-1
size: -
D: -

DNA: TGTGCCAGCAGCCCCCGGGACACCAGCTCCTACAATGAGCAGTTCTTC
CDR3: CASSPRDTSSYNEQFF
V: TRBV9
J: TRBJ2-1
size: once
D: -

DNA: TGTGCCAGCAGCTCGGGAGGGCCCGGGGAGCTGTTTTTT
CDR3: CASSSGGPGELFF
V: TRBV7-9
J: TRBJ2-2
size: -
D: TRBD2

DNA: TGTGCCAGCAGGGAAAGACTAGCGGGAGGTTCGTATGAGCAGTTCTTC
CDR3: CASRERLAGGSYEQFF
V: TRBV6-1
J: TRBJ2-1
size: -
D: TRBD2

DNA: TGTGCCAGCAGTCCCGTGGACAGGGTTGAAAAACTGTTTTTT
CDR3: CASSPVDRVEKLFF
V: TRBV2
J: TRBJ1-4
size: -
D: TRBD1

DNA: TGCATCCGCAGGGTAACCTACGAGCAGTACTTC
CDR3: CIRRVTYEQYF
V: TRBV20-1
J: TRBJ2-7
size: -
D: -

DNA: TGCGCCAGCAGCTTGGACACGGGAACCAGAGGAAAACTGTTTTTT
CDR3: CASSLDTGTRGKLFF
V: TRBV5-1
J: TRBJ1-4
size: -
D: -

DNA: TGTGCCAGCAGCTTCCTCAGCGGGGGGCCCGCTAGCACAGATACGCAGTATTTT
CDR3: CASSFLSGGPASTDTQYF
V: TRBV7-6
J: TRBJ2-3
size: once
D: TRBD2

DNA: TGTGCCAGTAGTCGAACCCGGGACAGTTATGGCTACACCTTC
CDR3: CASSRTRDSYGYTF
V: TRBV19
J: TRBJ1-2
size: -
D: TRBD1

DNA: TGTGCCAGCTCACTGAGACAGAAAGGGGAGCTGTTTTTT
CDR3: CASSLRQKGELFF
V: TRBV18
J: TRBJ2-2
size: -
D: -

DNA: TGTGCCAGTGGGGACAGTAGTCGGACAGATACGCAGTATTTT
CDR3: CASGDSSRTDTQYF
V: TRBV28
J: TRBJ2-3
size: -
D: TRBD1

DNA: TGTGCCAGTAGTATTAAGGTTCAGGGGGCGCCGGCGGCCGGGGAGCTGTTTTTT
CDR3: CASSIKVQGAPAAGELFF
V: TRBV19
J: TRBJ2-2
size: -
D: TRBD1

DNA: TGTGCCAGTAGTCCACTCCCGGGACAGGGTTCGAGCTCCTACAATGAGCAGTTCTTC
CDR3: CASSPLPGQGSSSYNEQFF
V: TRBV19
J: TRBJ2-1
size: -
D: TRBD1

DNA: TGTGCCAGCAGTTTAGGGCTAGCGGGTTTCTACGAGCAGTACTTC
CDR3: CASSLGLAGFYEQYF
V: TRBV27
J: TRBJ2-7
size: -
D: TRBD2

DNA: TGTGCCAGCAGCGGGCGTCTTAAGAACACTGAAGCTTTCTTT
CDR3: CASSGRLKNTEAFF
V: TRBV7-8
J: TRBJ1-1
size: -
D: -

DNA: TGTGCCACCAGCAGAGATCACACAGACGTTTATAGCAATCAGCCCCAGCATTTT
CDR3: CATSRDHTDVYSNQPQHF
V: TRBV15
J: TRBJ1-5
size: -
D: -

DNA: TGTGCCAGCTCACCCCTTACCTACGAGCAGTACTTC
CDR3: CASSPLTYEQYF
V: TRBV18
J: TRBJ2-7
size: -
D: -

DNA: TGCGCCAGCAGCCCCTCGGCTAGCGGGGCGGAAGATACGCAGTATTTT
CDR3: CASSPSASGAEDTQYF
V: TRBV4-1
J: TRBJ2-3
size: -
D: TRBD2

DNA: TGTGCCAGTAGTGTACCCCTAGCGGGGACCGACGAGCAGTACTTC
CDR3: CASSVPLAGTDEQYF
V: TRBV19
J: TRBJ2-7
size: -
D: TRBD2

DNA: TGTGCCAGCAGTTCTCGAAATCCGGACGAGCAGTACTTC
CDR3: CASSSRNPDEQYF
V: TRBV6-6
J: TRBJ2-7
size: -
D: -

DNA: TGCGCCAGCAGCTTGGCACGAGACATGAGCTCCTACGAGCAGTACTTC
CDR3: CASSLARDMSSYEQYF
V: TRBV5-1
J: TRBJ2-7
size: once
D: -

DNA: TGCGCCAGCAGCCAAGGGCACGATACCCAGCAGTACTTC
CDR3: CASSQGHDTQQYF
V: TRBV4-1
J: TRBJ2-7
size: -
D: -

DNA: TGCGCCAGCAGCCGAGACAGGTTCCGCTCCTACGAGCAGTACTTC
CDR3: CASSRDRFRSYEQYF
V: TRBV4-1
J: TRBJ2-7
size: -
D: -

DNA: TGTGCCAGCAGTGTTGGTAGCGGCGACACAGATACGCAGTATTTT
CDR3: CASSVGSGDTDTQYF
V: TRBV6-1
J: TRBJ2-3
size: -
D: -

DNA: TGTGCCAGCAGCCGATACGTCGTTAGAGAGACCCAGTACTTC
CDR3: CASSRYVVRETQYF
V: TRBV28
J: TRBJ2-5
size: once
D: -

DNA: TGTGCCTGGAGCGCGAGGGACAGGGTGAGCTCCTACGAGCAGTACTTC
CDR3: CAWSARDRVSSYEQYF
V: TRBV30
J: TRBJ2-7
size: -
D: TRBD1

DNA: TGCAGTGTCGCAGGCCCTTACGAGCAGTACTTC
CDR3: CSVAGPYEQYF
V: TRBV20-1
J: TRBJ2-7
size: once
D: -

DNA: TGTGCCTGGGGACCCGTTGCGGGACAGGTGAACACTGAAGCTTTCTTT
CDR3: CAWGPVAGQVNTEAFF
V: TRBV30
J: TRBJ1-1
size: -
D: TRBD1

DNA: TGCGCCAGCAGCTTTGGCGGCTCTGGGGCCAACGTCCTGACTTTC
CDR3: CASSFGGSGANVLTF
V: TRBV5-1
J: TRBJ2-6
size: -
D: -

DNA: TGCAGCGTTGAGGGACTAGCGGGGGGGCAGTACAATGAGCAGTTCTTC
CDR3: CSVEGLAGGQYNEQFF
V: TRBV29-1
J: TRBJ2-1
size: once
D: TRBD2

DNA: TGTGCCACCACTAGCTTCCACGAGCAGTACTTC
CDR3: CATTSFHEQYF
V: TRBV19
J: TRBJ2-7
size: -
D: -

DNA: TGTGCACGAGATACCAACTATGGCTACACCTTC
CDR3: CARDTNYGYTF
V: TRBV25-1
J: TRBJ1-2
size: -
D: -

DNA: TGTGCCAGTACCGATGACTATAGCAATCAGCCCCAGCATTTT
CDR3: CASTDDYSNQPQHF
V: TRBV19
J: TRBJ1-5
size: -
D: -

DNA: TGCGCCAGCAGCTTGGGACGGGTCTCGAATTACGAGCAGTACTTC
CDR3: CASSLGRVSNYEQYF
V: TRBV5-1
J: TRBJ2-7
size: -
D: -

DNA: TGTGCCAGCAGTGAACTCCCGGGGTCCTACAATGAGCAGTTCTTC
CDR3: CASSELPGSYNEQFF
V: TRBV2
J: TRBJ2-1
size: once
D: -

DNA: TGTGCCAGCAGCTTATATTCCGGCGGGGGGGCTTCCTACGAGCAGTACTTC
CDR3: CASSLYSGGGASYEQYF
V: TRBV7-6
J: TRBJ2-7
size: -
D: TRBD2